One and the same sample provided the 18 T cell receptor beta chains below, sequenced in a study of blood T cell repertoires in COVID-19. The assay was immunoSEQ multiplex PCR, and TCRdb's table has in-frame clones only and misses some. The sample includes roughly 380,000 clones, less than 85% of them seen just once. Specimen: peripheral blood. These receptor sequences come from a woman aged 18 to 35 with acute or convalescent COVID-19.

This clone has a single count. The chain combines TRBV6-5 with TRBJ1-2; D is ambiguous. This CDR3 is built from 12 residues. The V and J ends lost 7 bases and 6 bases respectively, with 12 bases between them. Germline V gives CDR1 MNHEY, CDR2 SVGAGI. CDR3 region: CASNNPGDGYTF. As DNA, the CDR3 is TGTGCCAGCAACAACCCGGGAGATGGCTACACCTTC.

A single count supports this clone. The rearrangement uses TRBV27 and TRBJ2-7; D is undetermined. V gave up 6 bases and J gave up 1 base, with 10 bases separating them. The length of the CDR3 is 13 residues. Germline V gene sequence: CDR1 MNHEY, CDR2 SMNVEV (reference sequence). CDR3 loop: CASRQIFSYEQYF. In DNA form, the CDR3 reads TGTGCCAGCAGACAAATTTTTTCCTACGAGCAGTACTTC.

This CDR3 is CASSFGTGIHGNTIYF. The DNA for the CDR3 is TGTGCCAGCAGCTTCGGGACAGGAATACATGGAAACACCATATATTTT. The chain employs TRBV5-6 and TRBJ1-3, with 8 bases aligning to TRBD1. Germline V gene data show CDR1 as SGHDT and CDR2 as YYEEEE. The CDR3 extends over 16 amino acids. Trimming took 2 bases from V and 3 from J; bases not matched to a gene: 7. Full variable domain (rest looked up from reference TRBV5-6 and TRBJ1-3): DAGVTQSPTHLIKTRGQQVTLRCSPKSGHDTVSWYQQALGQGPQFIFQYYEEEERQRGNFPDRFSGHQFPNYSSELNVNALLLGDSALYLCASSFGTGIHGNTIYFGEGSWLTVV.

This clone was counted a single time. CDR3 protein: CASSYGTGVARYEQYF. The CDR3 bases are TGTGCCAGCAGCTATGGGACAGGGGTCGCTCGCTACGAGCAGTACTTC. V gene TRBV5-6 combines with J gene TRBJ2-7; 10 bases are a match to TRBD1. The CDR3 spans 16 residues. Trimming at V came to 3 bases and at J to 3 bases, leaving 9 bases not matched to a gene. Per the germline V gene, CDR1 is SGHDT and CDR2 is YYEEEE.

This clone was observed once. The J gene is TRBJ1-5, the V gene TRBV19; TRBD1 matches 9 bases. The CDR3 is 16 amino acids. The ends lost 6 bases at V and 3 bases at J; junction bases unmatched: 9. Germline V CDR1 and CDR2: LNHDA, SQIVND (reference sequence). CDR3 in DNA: TGTGCCAGTAGGGCCGGGACAGGGAATAACAATCAGCCCCAGCATTTT. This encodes CASRAGTGNNNQPQHF.

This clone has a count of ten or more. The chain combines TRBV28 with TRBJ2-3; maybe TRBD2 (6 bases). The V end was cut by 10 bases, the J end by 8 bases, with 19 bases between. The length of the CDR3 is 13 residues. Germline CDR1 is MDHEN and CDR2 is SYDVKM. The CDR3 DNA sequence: TGTGCCATCCCGGGGCCTAAGGAGGGTACGCAGTATTTT. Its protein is CAIPGPKEGTQYF.

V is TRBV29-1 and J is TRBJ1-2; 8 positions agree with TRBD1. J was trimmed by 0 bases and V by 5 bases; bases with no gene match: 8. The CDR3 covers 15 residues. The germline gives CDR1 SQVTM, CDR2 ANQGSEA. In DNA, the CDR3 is TGCAGCGTTCTCGACAGGGGTTTGGCTAACTATGGCTACACCTTC. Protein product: CSVLDRGLANYGYTF.

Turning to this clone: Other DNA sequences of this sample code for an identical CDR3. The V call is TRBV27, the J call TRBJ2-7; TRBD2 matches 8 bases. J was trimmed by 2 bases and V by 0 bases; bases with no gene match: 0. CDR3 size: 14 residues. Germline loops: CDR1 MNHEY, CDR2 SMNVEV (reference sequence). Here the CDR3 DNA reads TGTGCCAGCAGTTTATCTAGCGGGACCTACGAGCAGTACTTC. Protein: CASSLSSGTYEQYF.

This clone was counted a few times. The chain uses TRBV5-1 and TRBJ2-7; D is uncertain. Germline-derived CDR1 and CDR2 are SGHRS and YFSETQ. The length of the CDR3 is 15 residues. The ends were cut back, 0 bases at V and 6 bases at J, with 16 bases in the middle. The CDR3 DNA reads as TGCGCCAGCAGCTTGGGGTACTTGGGCAGGCGCGAGCAGTACTTC. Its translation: CASSLGYLGRREQYF.

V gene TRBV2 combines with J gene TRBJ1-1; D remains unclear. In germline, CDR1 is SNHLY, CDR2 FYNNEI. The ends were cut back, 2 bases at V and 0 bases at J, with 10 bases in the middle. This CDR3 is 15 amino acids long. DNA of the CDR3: TGTGCCAGCAGTGAATTATACAGATTGAACACTGAAGCTTTCTTT. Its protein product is CASSELYRLNTEAFF.

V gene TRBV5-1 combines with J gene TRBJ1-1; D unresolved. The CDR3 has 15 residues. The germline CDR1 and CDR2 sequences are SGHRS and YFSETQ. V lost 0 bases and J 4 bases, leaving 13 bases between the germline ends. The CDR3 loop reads CASSLEASAVTEAFF. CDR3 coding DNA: TGCGCCAGCAGCTTGGAAGCTTCCGCTGTCACTGAAGCTTTCTTT.

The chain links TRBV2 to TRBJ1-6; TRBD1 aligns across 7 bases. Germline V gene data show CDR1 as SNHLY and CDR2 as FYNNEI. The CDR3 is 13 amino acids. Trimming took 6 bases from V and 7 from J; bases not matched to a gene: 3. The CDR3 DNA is TGTGCCAGCAGGGAGGACAGGAATTCACCCCTCCACTTT. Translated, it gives CASREDRNSPLHF.

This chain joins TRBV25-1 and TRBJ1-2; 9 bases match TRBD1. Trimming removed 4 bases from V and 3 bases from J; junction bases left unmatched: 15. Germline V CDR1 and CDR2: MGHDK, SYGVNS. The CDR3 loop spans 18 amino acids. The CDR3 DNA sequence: TGTGCCAGCAGTGCAATCCCGGGACAGGGAAAACTAGACTATGGCTACACCTTC. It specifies CASSAIPGQGKLDYGYTF.

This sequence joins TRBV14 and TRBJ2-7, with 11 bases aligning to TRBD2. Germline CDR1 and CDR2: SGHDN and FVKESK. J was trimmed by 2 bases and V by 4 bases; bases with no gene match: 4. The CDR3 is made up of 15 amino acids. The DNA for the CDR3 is TGTGCCAGCAGCCGACTGACTAGCGGGACCTACGAGCAGTACTTC. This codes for CASSRLTSGTYEQYF.

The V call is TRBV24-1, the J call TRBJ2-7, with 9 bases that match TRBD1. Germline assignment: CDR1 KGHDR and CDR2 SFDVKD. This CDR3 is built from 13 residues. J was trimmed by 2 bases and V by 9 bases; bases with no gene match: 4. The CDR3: CATGTGSTYEQYF. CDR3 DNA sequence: TGTGCCACCGGGACAGGGAGCACCTACGAGCAGTACTTC.

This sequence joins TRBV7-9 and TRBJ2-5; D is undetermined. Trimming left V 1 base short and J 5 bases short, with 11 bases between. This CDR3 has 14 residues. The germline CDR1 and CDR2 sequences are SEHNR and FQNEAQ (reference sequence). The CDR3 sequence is CASSLVGLVETQYF. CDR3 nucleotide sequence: TGTGCCAGCAGCTTAGTTGGCCTAGTGGAGACCCAGTACTTC.

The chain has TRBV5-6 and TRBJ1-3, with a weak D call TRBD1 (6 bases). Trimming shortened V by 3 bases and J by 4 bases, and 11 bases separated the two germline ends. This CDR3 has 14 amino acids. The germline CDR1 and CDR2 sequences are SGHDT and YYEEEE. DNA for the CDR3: TGTGCCAGCAGCTCAACAGGGAACGGAAACACCATATATTTT. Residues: CASSSTGNGNTIYF. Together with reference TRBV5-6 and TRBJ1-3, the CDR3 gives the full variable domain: DAGVTQSPTHLIKTRGQQVTLRCSPKSGHDTVSWYQQALGQGPQFIFQYYEEEERQRGNFPDRFSGHQFPNYSSELNVNALLLGDSALYLCASSSTGNGNTIYFGEGSWLTVV.

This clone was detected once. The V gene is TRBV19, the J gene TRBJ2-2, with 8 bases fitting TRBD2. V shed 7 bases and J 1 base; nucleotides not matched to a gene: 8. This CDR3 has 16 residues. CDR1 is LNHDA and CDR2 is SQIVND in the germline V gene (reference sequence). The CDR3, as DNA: TGTGCCAGTATTCCCCGGGGACTAGGGAACACCGGGGAGCTGTTTTTT. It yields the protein CASIPRGLGNTGELFF.